The 24 T cell receptor beta chains below were found in one sample sequenced in a study of technical replicates of blood from a handful of donors. This table comes from immunoSEQ multiplex PCR, and its TCRdb copy is limited to in-frame clones, with some not included. Here the sample spans around 80,000 clones, roughly 98% being singletons. Sequencing was carried out using T cells isolated from PBMCs. Every receptor here comes from a human donor in good health.

The chain is built from TRBV28 and TRBJ2-3; 9 bases align to TRBD1. V shed 2 bases, J shed 4 bases, and the junction held 4 bases outside the gene matches. CDR1 and CDR2 from the germline V gene are MDHEN and SYDVKM. This CDR3 contains 15 residues. The CDR3 spells CASSLPGQGADTQYF. The CDR3 DNA is TGTGCCAGCAGTTTACCGGGACAGGGTGCAGATACGCAGTATTTT.

This rearrangement joins TRBV28 to TRBJ1-5; TRBD1 aligns across 7 bases. Germline V gene data show CDR1 as MDHEN and CDR2 as SYDVKM. The CDR3 loop spans 16 amino acids. Trimming cost V 5 bases and J 4 bases; bases outside gene matches: 11. The CDR3 region is CASSAPGDSRNQPQHF. In nucleotides, the CDR3 is TGTGCCAGCAGTGCCCCCGGGGACAGCCGAAATCAGCCCCAGCATTTT. Full variable domain (outside the CDR3, taken from reference TRBV28 and TRBJ1-5): DVKVTQSSRYLVKRTGEKVFLECVQDMDHENMFWYRQDPGLGLRLIYFSYDVKMKEKGDIPEGYSVSREKKERFSLILESASTNQTSMYLCASSAPGDSRNQPQHFGDGTRLSIL.

V is TRBV30 and J is TRBJ2-7; possible D gene TRBD2, 6 bases. With 2 bases removed from V and 3 bases from J, the gap between germline ends came to 14 bases. The CDR3 length is 14 residues. Germline V gene lookup returns CDR1 GTSNPN and CDR2 SVGIG (reference sequence). The CDR3 reads CAWSFSGLIYEQYF. CDR3 coding DNA: TGTGCCTGGAGTTTTTCGGGACTGATCTACGAGCAGTACTTC.

V gene TRBV10-3 combines with J gene TRBJ2-7; possible D gene TRBD2, 6 bases. The germline V and J ends were trimmed by 3 bases and 0 bases, with 15 bases remaining between them. Germline CDR1 reads ENHRY; CDR2 reads SYGVKD. The CDR3 is made up of 16 amino acids. CDR3 sequence: CAISEENLAASYEQYF. DNA of the CDR3: TGTGCCATCAGTGAAGAGAATTTAGCGGCCTCCTACGAGCAGTACTTC.

The chain uses TRBV28 and TRBJ1-5; weak D call: TRBD1 (6 bases). V was pared by 4 bases and J by 7 bases, with 20 bases between. The CDR3 is 16 amino acids. Per the germline V gene, CDR1 is MDHEN and CDR2 is SYDVKM. CDR3 nucleotide sequence: TGTGCCAGCAGTTCCCCAGGGTGGGGGCAGGGACAGCCCCAGCATTTT. Protein sequence: CASSSPGWGQGQPQHF.

V gene TRBV10-1 combines with J gene TRBJ1-1, with 7 bases matching TRBD1. This CDR3 comprises 14 residues. Germline CDR1 WNHNN, CDR2 SYGVQD (reference sequence). V dropped 2 bases and J dropped 4; count of bases not matched to a gene: 4. The CDR3 DNA follows: TGCGCCAGCAGTGAGCAGACAGGGTCCACTGAAGCTTTCTTT. This gives the protein CASSEQTGSTEAFF.

V gene TRBV11-2 combines with J gene TRBJ1-5, with D perhaps matching TRBD1 (6 bases). V was pared by 4 bases and J by 3 bases, with 13 bases between. The CDR3 covers 15 residues. Germline loops: CDR1 SGHAT, CDR2 FQNNGV. The CDR3 here is CASSYRDGYNQPQHF. The CDR3 bases are TGTGCCAGCAGCTACAGGGACGGATACAATCAGCCCCAGCATTTT. Supplemented by reference TRBV11-2 and TRBJ1-5, the full variable domain reads EAGVAQSPRYKIIEKRQSVAFWCNPISGHATLYWYQQILGQGPKLLIQFQNNGVVDDSQLPKDRFSAERLKGVDSTLKIQPAKLEDSAVYLCASSYRDGYNQPQHFGDGTRLSIL.

The chain combines TRBV6-5 with TRBJ2-7; 8 nucleotides align to TRBD2. V shed 7 bases and J 0 bases; nucleotides not matched to a gene: 8. Germline V gene sequence: CDR1 MNHEY, CDR2 SVGAGI. The CDR3 covers 15 residues. The CDR3 sequence: CASTSSGRSSYEQYF. The CDR3, as DNA: TGTGCCAGCACATCTAGCGGGCGCAGCTCCTACGAGCAGTACTTC.

In nucleotides, the CDR3 is TGTGCCAGCAGTTACCCGGCTCTGCAGGGGACAAATGAGCAGTTCTTC. This codes for CASSYPALQGTNEQFF. The J gene is TRBJ2-1, the V gene TRBV6-6; TRBD1 might be the D (6 bases). This CDR3 is 16 amino acids long. Per germline, CDR1 MNHNY and CDR2 SVGAGI (reference sequence). V lost 2 bases, J lost 7 bases, and 18 bases lay in between.

This sequence joins TRBV30 and TRBJ2-1, with 7 bases that match TRBD2. V gave up 4 bases and J gave up 10 bases; unmatched junction bases: 16. This CDR3 region has 15 residues. Per the germline V gene, CDR1 is GTSNPN and CDR2 is SVGIG (reference sequence). The chain's CDR3 is CAWNKGLAEAREQFF. CDR3 nucleotide sequence: TGTGCCTGGAATAAGGGGCTAGCGGAAGCCAGGGAGCAGTTCTTC.

This clone has only one observation. The gene calls are TRBV7-2 and TRBJ2-3, with D tentatively TRBD2 (5 bases). Looked up from germline, CDR1 is SGHTA and CDR2 is FQGNSA. V lost 2 bases, J lost 5 bases, and 8 bases lay in between. This CDR3 spans 13 amino acids. CDR3 in DNA: TGTGCCAGCAGCTTATCCCGGGGAGATACGCAGTATTTT. The encoded protein is CASSLSRGDTQYF.

The chain employs TRBV30 and TRBJ1-2; D not resolved. The CDR3 spans 12 residues. Germline V gene data show CDR1 as GTSNPN and CDR2 as SVGIG (reference sequence). The V and J ends lost 4 bases and 9 bases respectively, with 15 bases between them. CDR3 amino acids: CAWKGSRESYTF. The CDR3 DNA sequence: TGTGCCTGGAAAGGGAGTCGCGAGAGCTACACCTTC.

The J gene is TRBJ1-1, the V gene TRBV5-6; D is possibly TRBD1 (5 bases). The V end lost 7 bases, the J end lost 2 bases, and 12 bases lay between the germline ends. CDR1 is SGHDT, CDR2 YYEEEE, per germline. The CDR3 covers 13 residues. The CDR3 loop is CASAPQGNTEAFF. The DNA of the CDR3 is TGTGCCAGCGCGCCGCAGGGAAACACTGAAGCTTTCTTT.

This chain uses TRBV10-3 with TRBJ1-1, with D tentatively TRBD1 (6 bases). The CDR3 runs 15 residues. The V gene's germline CDR1 is ENHRY and CDR2 SYGVKD. V shed 4 bases and J shed 1 base, with 13 bases lying between them. The CDR3 spells CAISVNRAWNTEAFF. The DNA of the CDR3 is TGTGCCATCAGTGTTAACAGGGCGTGGAACACTGAAGCTTTCTTT.

The J gene is TRBJ1-3, the V gene TRBV28; D possibly corresponds to TRBD1 (6 bases). The V end lost 6 bases, the J end lost 3 bases, and 15 bases lay between the germline ends. This CDR3 comprises 15 residues. CDR1 and CDR2 from the germline V gene are MDHEN and SYDVKM. CDR3 in DNA: TGTGCCAGCAGGTACCTCAGGGGATTTGGAAACACCATATATTTT. Protein: CASRYLRGFGNTIYF.

The sample holds one count of this clone. The rearrangement uses TRBV16 and TRBJ2-7, with TRBD2 matching 7 bases. Trimming at V came to 5 bases and at J to 3 bases, leaving 7 bases not matched to a gene. The CDR3 contains 14 residues. Germline V gives CDR1 KGHSY, CDR2 FQNENV. The CDR3 DNA reads as TGTGCCAGCAGCGAGACAGCGGGGTACTACGAGCAGTACTTC. It specifies CASSETAGYYEQYF.

The chain is built from TRBV6-5 and TRBJ1-4; TRBD1 agrees at 7 bases. Per the germline V gene, CDR1 is MNHEY and CDR2 is SVGAGI. V gave up 1 base and J gave up 8 bases; unmatched junction bases: 7. The length of the CDR3 is 15 residues. The CDR3 reads CASSYLQGQSEKLFF. Written as DNA, the CDR3 is TGTGCCAGCAGTTACTTACAGGGGCAATCAGAAAAACTGTTTTTT.

This clone was seen a single time. The chain carries TRBV15 and TRBJ2-4, with 10 positions matching TRBD1. The length of the CDR3 is 18 residues. The germline V gene has CDR1 LNHNV and CDR2 YYDKDF (reference sequence). V shed 3 bases, J shed 0 bases, and the junction held 8 bases outside the gene matches. The DNA for the CDR3 is TGTGCCACCAGCAGCCGGGACAGGGGAAGTCTAGCCAAAAACATTCAGTACTTC. Its translation is CATSSRDRGSLAKNIQYF.

This clone was counted between two and nine times. V and J are TRBV5-1 and TRBJ1-1, with TRBD1 matching over 7 bases. This CDR3 region has 14 residues. CDR1 is SGHRS and CDR2 is YFSETQ in the germline V gene. The V segment lost 4 bases and the J segment 4 bases; nucleotides outside the gene matches: 7. CDR3 in amino acids: CASSIGTAGTEAFF. CDR3 DNA: TGCGCCAGCAGCATTGGGACAGCTGGCACTGAAGCTTTCTTT.

The chain couples TRBV5-6 to TRBJ1-1, with 8 nucleotides matching TRBD1. The CDR3 extends over 16 amino acids. V gave up 4 bases and J gave up 2 bases; unmatched junction bases: 10. Germline CDR1 SGHDT, CDR2 YYEEEE. CDR3 nucleotide sequence: TGTGCCAGCAGCCCGGGACAGGCCATTTCAAACACTGAAGCTTTCTTT. Its protein is CASSPGQAISNTEAFF.

This chain joins TRBV11-3 and TRBJ2-7; 7 bases align to TRBD1. Germline V gene data show CDR1 as SGHNT and CDR2 as YENEEA. Germline trimming cut 5 bases from V and 3 bases from J; bases unmatched to any gene: 7. The CDR3 sequence is 14 residues long. This chain's CDR3 is CASSPRDSYYEQYF. The CDR3 region has the DNA TGTGCCAGCAGCCCCCGGGACAGCTACTACGAGCAGTACTTC.

The genes are TRBV15 and TRBJ2-1; 9 positions match TRBD1. The CDR3 runs 15 residues. V lost 3 bases, J lost 0 bases, and 0 bases stayed unmatched. The V gene's germline CDR1 is LNHNV and CDR2 YYDKDF (reference sequence). CDR3 DNA: TGTGCCACCAGCAGGGGACAGGGCTCCTACAATGAGCAGTTCTTC. Protein sequence: CATSRGQGSYNEQFF.

This CDR3 reads CASSSGQSNEKLFF. As DNA, the CDR3 is TGTGCCAGCAGCTCCGGACAGTCTAATGAAAAACTGTTTTTT. The genes are TRBV5-4 and TRBJ1-4, with a possible D match to TRBD1 (6 bases). V lost 3 bases to trimming and J lost 3 bases, with 9 bases between them. The CDR3 totals 14 residues. Germline-derived CDR1 and CDR2 are SGHNT and YYREEE (reference sequence).

This chain uses TRBV5-6 with TRBJ1-6; possibly TRBD1 for D (5 bases). Trimming left V 4 bases short and J 10 bases short, with 15 bases between. CDR1 is SGHDT, CDR2 YYEEEE, per germline. The CDR3 extends over 14 amino acids. The CDR3 region is CASSPTGGVSPLHF. The CDR3 DNA sequence: TGTGCCAGCAGCCCGACGGGGGGGGTCTCACCCCTCCACTTT.